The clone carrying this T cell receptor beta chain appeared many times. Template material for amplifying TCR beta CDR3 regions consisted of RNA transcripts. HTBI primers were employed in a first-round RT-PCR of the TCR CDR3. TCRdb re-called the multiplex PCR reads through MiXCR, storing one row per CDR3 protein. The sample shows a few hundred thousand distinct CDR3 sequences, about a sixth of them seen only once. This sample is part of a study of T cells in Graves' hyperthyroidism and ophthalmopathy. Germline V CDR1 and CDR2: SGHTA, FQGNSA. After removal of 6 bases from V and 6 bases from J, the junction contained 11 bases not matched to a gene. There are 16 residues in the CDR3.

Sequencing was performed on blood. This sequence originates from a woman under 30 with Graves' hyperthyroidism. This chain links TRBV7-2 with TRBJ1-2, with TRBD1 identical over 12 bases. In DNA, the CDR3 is TGTGCCAGCAGTCGCTCCGGGACAGGGGGCGCGGATGGCTACACCTTC. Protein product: CASSRSGTGGADGYTF.